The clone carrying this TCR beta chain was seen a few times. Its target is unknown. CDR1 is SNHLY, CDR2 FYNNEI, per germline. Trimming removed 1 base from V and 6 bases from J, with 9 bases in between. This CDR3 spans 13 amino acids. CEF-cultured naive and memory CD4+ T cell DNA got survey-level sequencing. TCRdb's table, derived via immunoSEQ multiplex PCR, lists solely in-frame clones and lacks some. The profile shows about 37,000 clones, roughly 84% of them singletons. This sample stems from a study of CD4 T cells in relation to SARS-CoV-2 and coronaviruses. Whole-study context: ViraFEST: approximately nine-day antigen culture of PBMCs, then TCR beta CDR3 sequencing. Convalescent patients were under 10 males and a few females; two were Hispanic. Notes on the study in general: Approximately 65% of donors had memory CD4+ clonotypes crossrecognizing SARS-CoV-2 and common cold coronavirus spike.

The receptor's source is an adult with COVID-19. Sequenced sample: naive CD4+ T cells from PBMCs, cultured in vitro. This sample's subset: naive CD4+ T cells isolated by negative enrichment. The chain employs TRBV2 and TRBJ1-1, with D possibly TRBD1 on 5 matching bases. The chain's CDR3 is CASSEEWGAEAFF. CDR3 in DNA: TGTGCCAGCAGTGAAGAGTGGGGGGCTGAAGCTTTCTTT.